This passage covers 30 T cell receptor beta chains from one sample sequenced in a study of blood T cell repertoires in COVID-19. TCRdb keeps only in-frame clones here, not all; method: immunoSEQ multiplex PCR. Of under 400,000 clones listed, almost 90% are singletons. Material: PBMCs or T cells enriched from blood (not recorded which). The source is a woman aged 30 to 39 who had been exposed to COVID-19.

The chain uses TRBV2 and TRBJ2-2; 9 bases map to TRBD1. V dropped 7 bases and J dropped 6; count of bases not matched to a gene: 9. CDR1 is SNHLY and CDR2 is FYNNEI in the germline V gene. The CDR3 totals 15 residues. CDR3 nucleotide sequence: TGTGCCAGCAACTCCGGGACAGGGTGGGCCGGGGAGCTGTTTTTT. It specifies CASNSGTGWAGELFF. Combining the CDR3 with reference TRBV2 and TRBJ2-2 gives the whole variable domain EPEVTQTPSHQVTQMGQEVILRCVPISNHLYFYWYRQILGQKVEFLVSFYNNEISEKSEIFDDQFSVERPDGSNFTLKIRSTKLEDSAMYFCASNSGTGWAGELFFGEGSRLTVL.

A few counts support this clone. The CDR3 DNA sequence: TGTGCCAGCAGTCCTCCGAGAGGGGCGCGGGGCACTGAAGCTTTCTTT. Its protein product is CASSPPRGARGTEAFF. J is TRBJ1-1 and V is TRBV28, with D maybe TRBD1 (5 bases). CDR3 size: 16 residues. Germline CDR1 reads MDHEN; CDR2 reads SYDVKM. V was shortened by 5 bases and J by 4 bases, with 20 bases between the two germline ends. Variable domain in full (rest from reference TRBV28 and TRBJ1-1): DVKVTQSSRYLVKRTGEKVFLECVQDMDHENMFWYRQDPGLGLRLIYFSYDVKMKEKGDIPEGYSVSREKKERFSLILESASTNQTSMYLCASSPPRGARGTEAFFGQGTRLTVV.

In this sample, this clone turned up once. CDR3 amino acids: CASSEMADGNTIYF. DNA of the CDR3: TGCGCCAGCAGTGAAATGGCAGATGGAAACACCATATATTTT. The chain links TRBV10-2 to TRBJ1-3; no clear D. Germline CDR1 reads WSHSY; CDR2 reads SAAADI. Trimming took 3 bases from V and 3 from J, leaving 9 bases between them. CDR3 length equals 14 residues.

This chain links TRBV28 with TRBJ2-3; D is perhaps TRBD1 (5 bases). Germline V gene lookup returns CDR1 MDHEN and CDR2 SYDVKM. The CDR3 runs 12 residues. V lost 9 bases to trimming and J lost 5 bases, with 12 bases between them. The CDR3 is CASSRGVDTQYF. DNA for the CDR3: TGTGCCAGTTCAAGGGGCGTAGATACGCAGTATTTT.

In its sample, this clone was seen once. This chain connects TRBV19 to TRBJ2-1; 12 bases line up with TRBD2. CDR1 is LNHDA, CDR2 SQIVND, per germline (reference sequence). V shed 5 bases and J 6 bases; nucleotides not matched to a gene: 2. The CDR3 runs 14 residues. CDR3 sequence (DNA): TGTGCCAGTAGTGTGACTAGCGGGAGCAATGAGCAGTTCTTC. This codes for CASSVTSGSNEQFF.

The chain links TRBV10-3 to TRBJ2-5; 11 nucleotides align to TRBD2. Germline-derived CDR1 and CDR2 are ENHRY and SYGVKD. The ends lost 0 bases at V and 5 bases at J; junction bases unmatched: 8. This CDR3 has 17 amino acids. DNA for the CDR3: TGTGCCATCAGTGAGTCAGGACTAGCGGGCGATGCGGAGACCCAGTACTTC. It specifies CAISESGLAGDAETQYF.

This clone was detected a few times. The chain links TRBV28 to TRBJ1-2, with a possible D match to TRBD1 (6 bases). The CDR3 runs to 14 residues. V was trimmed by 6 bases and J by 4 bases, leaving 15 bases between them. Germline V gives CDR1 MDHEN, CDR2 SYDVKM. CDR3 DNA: TGTGCCAGCAGCCTGGGGGCAGCTCCCTATGGCTACACCTTC. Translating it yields CASSLGAAPYGYTF.

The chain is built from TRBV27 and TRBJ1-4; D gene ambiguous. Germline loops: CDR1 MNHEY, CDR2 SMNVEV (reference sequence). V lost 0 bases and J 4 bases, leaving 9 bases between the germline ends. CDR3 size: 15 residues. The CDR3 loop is CASSLSGSRNEKLFF. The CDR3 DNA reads TGTGCCAGCAGTTTATCGGGCAGTCGTAATGAAAAACTGTTTTTT.

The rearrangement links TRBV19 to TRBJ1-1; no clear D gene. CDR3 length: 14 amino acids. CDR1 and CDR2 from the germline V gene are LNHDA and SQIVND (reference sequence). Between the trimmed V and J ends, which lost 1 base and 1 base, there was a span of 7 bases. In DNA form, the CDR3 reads TGTGCCAGTAGTATAGGGCTGAAGAACACTGAAGCTTTCTTT. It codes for CASSIGLKNTEAFF.

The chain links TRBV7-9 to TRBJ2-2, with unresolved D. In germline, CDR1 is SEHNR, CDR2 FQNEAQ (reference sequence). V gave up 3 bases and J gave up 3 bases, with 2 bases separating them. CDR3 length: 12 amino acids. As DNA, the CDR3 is TGTGCCAGCAGCTTCGACACCGGGGAGCTGTTTTTT. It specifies CASSFDTGELFF.

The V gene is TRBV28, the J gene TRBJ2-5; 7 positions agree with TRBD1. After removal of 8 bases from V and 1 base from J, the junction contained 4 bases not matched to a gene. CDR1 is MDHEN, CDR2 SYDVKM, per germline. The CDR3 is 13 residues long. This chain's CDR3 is CASSGQVQETQYF. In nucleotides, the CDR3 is TGTGCCAGCTCAGGACAGGTCCAAGAGACCCAGTACTTC. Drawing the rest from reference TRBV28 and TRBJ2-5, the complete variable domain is DVKVTQSSRYLVKRTGEKVFLECVQDMDHENMFWYRQDPGLGLRLIYFSYDVKMKEKGDIPEGYSVSREKKERFSLILESASTNQTSMYLCASSGQVQETQYFGPGTRLLVL.

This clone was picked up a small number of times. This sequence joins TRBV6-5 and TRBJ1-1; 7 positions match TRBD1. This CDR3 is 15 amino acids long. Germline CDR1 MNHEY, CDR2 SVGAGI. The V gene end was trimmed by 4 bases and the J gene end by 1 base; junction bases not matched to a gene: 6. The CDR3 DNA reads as TGTGCCAGCAGTTCCACAGGGGTGGGGAACACTGAAGCTTTCTTT. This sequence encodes CASSSTGVGNTEAFF.

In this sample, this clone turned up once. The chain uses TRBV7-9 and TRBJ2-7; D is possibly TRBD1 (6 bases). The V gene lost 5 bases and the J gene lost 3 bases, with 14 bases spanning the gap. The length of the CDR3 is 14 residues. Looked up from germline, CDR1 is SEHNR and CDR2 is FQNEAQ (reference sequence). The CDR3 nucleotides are TGTGCCAGCAGCCCTGGGACACCCGGCTACGAGCAGTACTTC. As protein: CASSPGTPGYEQYF. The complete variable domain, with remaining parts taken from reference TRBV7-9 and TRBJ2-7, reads DTGVSQNPRHKITKRGQNVTFRCDPISEHNRLYWYRQTLGQGPEFLTYFQNEAQLEKSRLLSDRFSAERPKGSFSTLEIQRTEQGDSAMYLCASSPGTPGYEQYFGPGTRLTVT.

In DNA form, the CDR3 reads TGTGCCAGCAGCTCCGGCGGGGGGGCCCGGGGCACTGAAGCTTTCTTT. Its protein is CASSSGGGARGTEAFF. The chain has TRBV7-9 and TRBJ1-1; D is possibly TRBD1 (6 bases). This CDR3 region has 16 residues. Deletions cut 4 bases from V and 4 bases from J, with 19 bases between. In germline, CDR1 is SEHNR, CDR2 FQNEAQ (reference sequence).

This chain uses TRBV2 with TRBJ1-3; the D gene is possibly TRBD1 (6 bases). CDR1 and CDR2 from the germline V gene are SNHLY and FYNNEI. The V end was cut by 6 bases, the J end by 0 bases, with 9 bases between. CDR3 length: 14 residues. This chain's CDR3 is CASRGTSSGNTIYF. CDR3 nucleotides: TGTGCCAGCAGAGGGACAAGCTCTGGAAACACCATATATTTT.

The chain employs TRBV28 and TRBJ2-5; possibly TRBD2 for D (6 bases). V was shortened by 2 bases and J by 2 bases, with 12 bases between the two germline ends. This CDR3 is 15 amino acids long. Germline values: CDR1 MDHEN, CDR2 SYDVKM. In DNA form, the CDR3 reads TGTGCCAGCAGTTTAACCAGCGGGTGGCAAGAGACCCAGTACTTC. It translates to CASSLTSGWQETQYF. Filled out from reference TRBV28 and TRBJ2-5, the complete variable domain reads DVKVTQSSRYLVKRTGEKVFLECVQDMDHENMFWYRQDPGLGLRLIYFSYDVKMKEKGDIPEGYSVSREKKERFSLILESASTNQTSMYLCASSLTSGWQETQYFGPGTRLLVL.

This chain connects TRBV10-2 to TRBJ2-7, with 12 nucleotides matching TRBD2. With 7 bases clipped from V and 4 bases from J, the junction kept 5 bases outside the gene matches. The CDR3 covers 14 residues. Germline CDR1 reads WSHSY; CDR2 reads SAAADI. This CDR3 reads CASNLAGGQYEQYF. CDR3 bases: TGCGCCAGCAACCTAGCGGGAGGGCAATACGAGCAGTACTTC.

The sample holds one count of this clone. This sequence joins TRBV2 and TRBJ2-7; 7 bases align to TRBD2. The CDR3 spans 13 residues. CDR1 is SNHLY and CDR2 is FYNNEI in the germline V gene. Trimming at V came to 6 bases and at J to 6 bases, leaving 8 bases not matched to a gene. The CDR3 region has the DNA TGTGCCAGCAGAGCAGGACTAGTTCTCGAGCAGTACTTC. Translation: CASRAGLVLEQYF.

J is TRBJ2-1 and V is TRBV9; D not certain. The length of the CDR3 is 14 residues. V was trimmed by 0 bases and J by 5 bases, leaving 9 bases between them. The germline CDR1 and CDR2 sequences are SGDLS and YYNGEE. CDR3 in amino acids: CASSVARSNNEQFF. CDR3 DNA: TGTGCCAGCAGCGTAGCTCGTAGCAACAATGAGCAGTTCTTC.

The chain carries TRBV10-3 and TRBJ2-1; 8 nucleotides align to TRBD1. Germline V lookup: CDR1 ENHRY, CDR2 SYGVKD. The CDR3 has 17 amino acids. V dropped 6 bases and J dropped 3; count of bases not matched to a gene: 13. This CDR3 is CAIRDTLTGDNYNEQFF. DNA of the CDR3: TGTGCCATCAGGGATACCCTGACAGGGGACAACTACAATGAGCAGTTCTTC.

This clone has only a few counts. The CDR3 bases are TGTGCCAGCAGCTTCCAACCAGGGTCTATCTACGAGCAGTACTTC. It encodes CASSFQPGSIYEQYF. The chain joins TRBV11-2 to TRBJ2-7, with TRBD1 as a possible D gene (5 bases). The ends were cut back, 3 bases at V and 3 bases at J, with 15 bases in the middle. This CDR3 has 15 residues. Germline V gene lookup returns CDR1 SGHAT and CDR2 FQNNGV.

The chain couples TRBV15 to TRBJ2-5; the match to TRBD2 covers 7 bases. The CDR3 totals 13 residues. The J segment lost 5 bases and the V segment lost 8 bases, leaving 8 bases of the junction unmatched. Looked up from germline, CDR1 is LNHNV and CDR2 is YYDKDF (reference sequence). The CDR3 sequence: CATFGAGAETQYF. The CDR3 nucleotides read TGTGCCACCTTTGGGGCGGGAGCGGAGACCCAGTACTTC.

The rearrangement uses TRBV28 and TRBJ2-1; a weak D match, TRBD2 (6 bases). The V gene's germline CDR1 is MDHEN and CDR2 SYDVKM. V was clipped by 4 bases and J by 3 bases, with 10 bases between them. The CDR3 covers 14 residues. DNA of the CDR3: TGTGCCAGCAGTTCGCCGGGACTCTACAATGAGCAGTTCTTC. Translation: CASSSPGLYNEQFF. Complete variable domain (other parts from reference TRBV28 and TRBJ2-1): DVKVTQSSRYLVKRTGEKVFLECVQDMDHENMFWYRQDPGLGLRLIYFSYDVKMKEKGDIPEGYSVSREKKERFSLILESASTNQTSMYLCASSSPGLYNEQFFGPGTRLTVL.

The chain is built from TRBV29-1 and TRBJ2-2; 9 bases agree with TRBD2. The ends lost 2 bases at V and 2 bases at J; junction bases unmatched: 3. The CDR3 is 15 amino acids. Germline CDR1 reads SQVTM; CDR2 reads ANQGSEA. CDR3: CSVELAGLNTGELFF. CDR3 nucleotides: TGCAGCGTTGAACTAGCGGGACTTAACACCGGGGAGCTGTTTTTT.

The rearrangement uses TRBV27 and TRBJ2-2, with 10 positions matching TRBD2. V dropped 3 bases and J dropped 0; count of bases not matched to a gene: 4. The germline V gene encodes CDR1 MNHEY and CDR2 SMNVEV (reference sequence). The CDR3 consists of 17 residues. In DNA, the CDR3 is TGTGCCAGCAGTTTCCACGGACTAGCGGCGAACACCGGGGAGCTGTTTTTT. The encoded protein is CASSFHGLAANTGELFF.

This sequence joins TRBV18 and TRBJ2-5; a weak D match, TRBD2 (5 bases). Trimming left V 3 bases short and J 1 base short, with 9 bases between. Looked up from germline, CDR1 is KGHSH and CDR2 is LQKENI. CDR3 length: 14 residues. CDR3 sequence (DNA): TGTGCCAGCTCACCTTCGGGATTCCAAGAGACCCAGTACTTC. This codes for CASSPSGFQETQYF.

CDR3: CASSHTGYEQYF. In DNA, the CDR3 is TGTGCCAGCAGCCATACAGGCTACGAGCAGTACTTC. The rearrangement joins TRBV4-2 to TRBJ2-7; possibly TRBD1 for D (5 bases). The ends were cut back, 3 bases at V and 3 bases at J, with 6 bases in the middle. The CDR3 is 12 amino acids. Per germline, CDR1 LGHNA and CDR2 YNFKEQ.

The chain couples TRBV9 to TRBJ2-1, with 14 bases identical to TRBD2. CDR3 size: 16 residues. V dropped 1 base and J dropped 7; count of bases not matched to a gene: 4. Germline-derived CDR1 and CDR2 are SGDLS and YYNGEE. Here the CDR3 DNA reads TGTGCCAGCAGCGTAAGGACTAGCGGGAGGAATAATGAGCAGTTCTTC. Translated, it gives CASSVRTSGRNNEQFF.

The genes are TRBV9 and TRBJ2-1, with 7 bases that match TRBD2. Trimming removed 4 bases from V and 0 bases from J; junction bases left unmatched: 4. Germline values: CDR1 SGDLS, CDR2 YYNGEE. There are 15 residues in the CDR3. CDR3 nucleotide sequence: TGTGCCAGCAGCTCCTCGGGGGGCTCCTACAATGAGCAGTTCTTC. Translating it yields CASSSSGGSYNEQFF. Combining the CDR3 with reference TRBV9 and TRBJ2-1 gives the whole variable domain DSGVTQTPKHLITATGQRVTLRCSPRSGDLSVYWYQQSLDQGLQFLIQYYNGEERAKGNILERFSAQQFPDLHSELNLSSLELGDSALYFCASSSSGGSYNEQFFGPGTRLTVL.

The DNA of the CDR3 is TGTGCCAGCAGTGAACAGGGGGCAGGATCACCCCTCCACTTT. It specifies CASSEQGAGSPLHF. This chain links TRBV2 with TRBJ1-6, with 8 bases lining up with TRBD1. The CDR3 contains 14 residues. CDR1 is SNHLY, CDR2 FYNNEI, per germline. The junction had 4 bases not matched to a gene; V was cut back by 2 bases and J by 10 bases. The entire variable domain, with the rest obtained from reference TRBV2 and TRBJ1-6, is as follows: EPEVTQTPSHQVTQMGQEVILRCVPISNHLYFYWYRQILGQKVEFLVSFYNNEISEKSEIFDDQFSVERPDGSNFTLKIRSTKLEDSAMYFCASSEQGAGSPLHFGNGTRLTVT.